This TCR beta chain was found in a study of T cells in localized non-small cell lung cancer. Findings and caveats of the study: Appearances in adjacent lung were noted for a median approximately 50 of the top 100 tumor clones.

The protocol was immunoSEQ multiplex PCR, while the TCRdb copy is restricted to in-frame clones and leaves out a portion. The sample lists around 20,000 clones, approximately 87% occurring once. CDR3 length equals 13 residues. The germline V gene encodes CDR1 SGHVS and CDR2 FNYEAQ. The V gene end was trimmed by 4 bases and the J gene end by 7 bases; junction bases not matched to a gene: 5. This clone was picked up one time. The antigen is unknown. The material was peripheral blood, obtained before any cancer treatment. The clonotype was recovered from a woman aged 35 to 70 with stage I lung adenocarcinoma. The chain links TRBV7-6 to TRBJ1-2; TRBD1 aligns across 8 bases. CDR3 protein: CASSWTGFSGYTF. CDR3 nucleotide sequence: TGTGCCAGCAGCTGGACAGGGTTTAGTGGCTACACCTTC.